This TCR beta chain came from a study of neurological immune-mediated disorders. TCRdb ran MiXCR on the 5' RACE reads and lists one entry per CDR3 protein. Seen here are some 26,000 distinct CDR3 sequences, under 7% observed once, and the top ten hold approximately 9.6%. This clonotype was seen repeatedly, ten times or more. It was from 2 million PBMCs stored at -80 C that the unsorted libraries were obtained. The V gene lost 2 bases and the J gene lost 2 bases, with 10 bases spanning the gap. CDR1 SQVTM and CDR2 ANQGSEA come from the germline V gene. The CDR3 extends over 14 amino acids. This sequence originates from a woman aged 50 to 60 in good health. Sequencing was carried out using PBMCs. The rearrangement links TRBV29-1 to TRBJ2-1; D gene uncertain. This chain's CDR3 is CSVEPRGAYNEQFF. As DNA, the CDR3 is TGCAGCGTTGAACCTCGCGGCGCCTACAATGAGCAGTTCTTC.